Presented here are 32 T cell receptor beta chains from one specimen sequenced in a study of post-analysis software for immune sequencing data. Points from the study as a whole: Controls had lower frequencies than patients of roughly five TRBV segments, which included TRBV5-6, TRBV5-1 and TRBV20-1.

Unique molecular identifiers tagged the TCR beta cDNA libraries. One entry per CDR3 protein results from TCRdb running MiXCR on the PCR reads. Of around 700,000 distinct CDR3 sequences in the sample, approximately 59% were seen once. No antigen is known for these receptors. The sequencing sample was made of blood. The receptor source for this set is a girl aged 2 to 9 with multiple sclerosis.

The V gene is TRBV4-1, the J gene TRBJ2-5; possibly TRBD2 for D (5 bases). Germline V gives CDR1 MGHRA, CDR2 YSYEKL. V was clipped by 1 base and J by 4 bases, with 19 bases between them. This CDR3 is built from 17 residues. This chain's CDR3 is CASSQGSGSGFGETQYF. CDR3 bases: TGCGCCAGCAGCCAAGGTTCCGGGTCGGGGTTCGGAGAGACCCAGTACTTC.

In its sample, this clonotype was seen a few times. This sequence joins TRBV12-3 or TRBV12-4 and TRBJ2-5; TRBD2 might be the D (5 bases). The CDR3 loop spans 15 amino acids. V dropped 6 bases and J dropped 0 bases, with 14 bases sitting between them. The CDR3 region is CASRGAEGYQETQYF. Here the CDR3 DNA reads TGTGCCAGCAGGGGCGCTGAGGGTTACCAAGAGACCCAGTACTTC.

The genes are TRBV12-3 or TRBV12-4 and TRBJ2-2; D perhaps matches TRBD1 (5 bases). The V end lost 7 bases, the J end lost 5 bases, and 17 bases lay between the germline ends. The CDR3 runs to 15 residues. CDR3 residues: CASMDNSPSTGELFF. DNA for the CDR3: TGTGCCAGCATGGACAATTCTCCTTCTACCGGGGAGCTGTTTTTT.

On this clonotype itself: The junction differs from germline at one of its ends, possibly a read error. The rearrangement uses TRBV5-1 and TRBJ1-1; D gene uncertain. The germline CDR1 and CDR2 sequences are SGHRS and YFSETQ. The CDR3 loop spans 14 amino acids. DNA for the CDR3: TGTGCCAGCAGCTTAGGAGAGGTGAACACTGAAGCTTTCTTT. Translating gives CASSLGEVNTEAFF.

The gene calls are TRBV13 and TRBJ2-5, with a possible D match to TRBD2 (5 bases). This CDR3 has 16 residues. Trimming took 0 bases from V and 1 from J, leaving 12 bases between them. Germline CDR1 reads PRHDT; CDR2 reads FYEKMQ (reference sequence). CDR3 residues: CASSLGLGESQETQYF. CDR3 nucleotide sequence: TGTGCCAGCAGCTTAGGCCTCGGGGAGAGCCAAGAGACCCAGTACTTC.

CDR3: CSVEASQSAEQYF. DNA of the CDR3: TGCAGCGTTGAAGCCTCCCAGTCGGCCGAGCAGTACTTC. J is TRBJ2-7 and V is TRBV29-1; no reliable D call. Germline V gene data show CDR1 as SQVTM and CDR2 as ANQGSEA. Trimming shortened V by 1 base and J by 6 bases, and 13 bases separated the two germline ends. The CDR3 runs 13 residues.

This clonotype was found many times. The germline gene is not matched at one end of the junction; a read error may be the cause. The chain couples TRBV5-1 to TRBJ2-3; no reliable D call. This CDR3 is built from 12 residues. Germline assignment: CDR1 SGHRS and CDR2 YFSETQ. The chain's CDR3 is CASSLETDTQYF. The CDR3 DNA is TGTGCCAGCAGCTTAGAAACAGATACGCAGTATTTT.

This clonotype has a handful of counts. The chain couples TRBV6-2 or TRBV6-3 to TRBJ2-6; D remains ambiguous. CDR1 MNHEY and CDR2 SVGEGT come from the germline V gene. V gave up 2 bases and J gave up 2 bases, with 1 base separating them. This CDR3 region has 13 residues. The chain's CDR3 is CASSYPGANVLTF. DNA for the CDR3: TGTGCCAGCAGTTACCCTGGGGCCAACGTCCTGACTTTC.

The J gene is TRBJ2-1, the V gene TRBV5-1, with TRBD2 matching over 7 bases. Trimming took 0 bases from V and 4 from J; bases not matched to a gene: 4. The CDR3 covers 15 residues. Per the germline V gene, CDR1 is SGHRS and CDR2 is YFSETQ. The CDR3 DNA is TGCGCCAGCAGCTTGGCCATAGCGGGTTACAATGAGCAGTTCTTC. Translating gives CASSLAIAGYNEQFF.

The genes are TRBV29-1 and TRBJ2-1; D perhaps matches TRBD2 (5 bases). Trimming stripped 0 bases from V and 0 bases from J, with 12 bases between. The CDR3 consists of 16 residues. Germline CDR1 is SQVTM and CDR2 is ANQGSEA. The CDR3 protein is CSVEEKAESSYNEQFF. CDR3 bases: TGCAGCGTTGAAGAAAAAGCGGAAAGCTCCTACAATGAGCAGTTCTTC.

To note about this clonotype: At one end, the junction sequence differs from germline, possibly due to a read error. This chain connects TRBV6-6 to TRBJ1-2; D unresolved. The CDR3 loop spans 13 amino acids. Germline loops: CDR1 MNHNY, CDR2 SVGAGI (reference sequence). The CDR3 spells CTSTEGTAYGYTF. The CDR3 DNA reads TGTACCAGCACGGAGGGCACCGCCTATGGCTACACCTTC.

The chain uses TRBV6-1 and TRBJ2-6, with 8 bases that match TRBD1. Unmatched junction bases numbered 17, after V lost 6 bases and J lost 4 bases. Germline-derived CDR1 and CDR2 are MNHNS and SASEGT. This CDR3 spans 19 amino acids. Here the CDR3 DNA reads TGTGCCAGCAGCAAATTAAGACAGGGGTCGAATTTGGGGGCCAACGTCCTGACTTTC. Protein product: CASSKLRQGSNLGANVLTF.

The genes are TRBV20-1 and TRBJ1-1, with a possible D match to TRBD1 (5 bases). Germline V lookup: CDR1 DFQATT, CDR2 SNEGSKA (reference sequence). The CDR3 has 14 amino acids. Trimming removed 1 base from V and 3 bases from J, with 12 bases in between. The CDR3 DNA reads as TGCAGTGCTAGAGTAGCAGGGAAGGACACTGAAGCTTTCTTT. Its translation: CSARVAGKDTEAFF.

The chain carries TRBV20-1 and TRBJ1-2; D gene unclear. V shed 5 bases and J shed 7 bases, with 11 bases lying between them. Germline lookup yields CDR1 DFQATT and CDR2 SNEGSKA (reference sequence). The CDR3 runs 11 residues. Here the CDR3 reads CSAPGSGGYTF. CDR3 DNA sequence: TGCAGTGCTCCAGGTTCGGGTGGCTACACCTTC.

A few counts support this clonotype. CDR3 protein: CASSLYRTGSSEQYF. The DNA for the CDR3 is TGCGCCAGCAGCTTGTACAGGACAGGGAGTAGCGAGCAGTACTTC. This sequence joins TRBV5-1 and TRBJ2-4; 8 bases map to TRBD1. The tail of the sequence fits TRBJ2-7 better, so the J call may be wrong. CDR3 length: 15 amino acids. CDR1 and CDR2 from the germline V gene are SGHRS and YFSETQ.

This clonotype was detected only a few times. The chain recombines TRBV5-6 with TRBJ2-1; 7 nucleotides match TRBD2. V was clipped by 0 bases and J by 10 bases; unmatched bases: 4. CDR3 length: 13 residues. The germline V gene has CDR1 SGHDT and CDR2 YYEEEE. CDR3 protein: CASSLERGGEQFF. The CDR3 DNA follows: TGTGCCAGCAGCTTGGAGCGGGGCGGGGAGCAGTTCTTC.

The chain joins TRBV29-1 to TRBJ2-3; 7 bases are a match to TRBD2. This CDR3 has 14 amino acids. V was clipped by 6 bases and J by 2 bases; unmatched bases: 8. The germline V gene encodes CDR1 SQVTM and CDR2 ANQGSEA. The CDR3: CSVAAGPLTDTQYF. In DNA form, the CDR3 reads TGCAGCGTCGCAGCGGGGCCTCTCACAGATACGCAGTATTTT.

This clonotype was counted only a few times. The chain links TRBV5-1 to TRBJ1-6, with no clear D. This CDR3 comprises 13 residues. CDR1 is SGHRS and CDR2 is YFSETQ in the germline V gene. Trimming shortened V by 0 bases and J by 7 bases, and 5 bases separated the two germline ends. CDR3: CASSLGENSPLHF. The CDR3 DNA follows: TGCGCCAGCAGCTTGGGGGAGAATTCACCCCTCCACTTT.

The V gene is TRBV9, the J gene TRBJ2-1; D may be TRBD1 (8 bases). CDR3 length: 14 residues. Deletions cut 0 bases from V and 10 bases from J, with 14 bases between. CDR1 is SGDLS and CDR2 is YYNGEE in the germline V gene. CDR3 residues: CASSVVTGGGEQFF. CDR3 bases: TGTGCCAGCAGCGTAGTTACAGGGGGAGGGGAGCAGTTCTTC.

The CDR3 DNA follows: TGTGCCAGCAGCTTAGGGGACTATGTCGCAGATACGCAGTATTTT. Protein sequence: CASSLGDYVADTQYF. The J gene is TRBJ2-3, the V gene TRBV7-2, with TRBD2 identical over 7 bases. This CDR3 is 15 amino acids long. Germline V gives CDR1 SGHTA, CDR2 FQGNSA. With 1 base clipped from V and 4 bases from J, the junction kept 5 bases outside the gene matches.

This clonotype was recorded a few times. One end of the junction does not line up with germline, which may come from a read error. The chain is built from TRBV5-1 and TRBJ1-1; 8 bases are a match to TRBD1. CDR3 length: 11 residues. Germline CDR1 SGHRS, CDR2 YFSETQ. CDR3: CASRTGAEAFF. The DNA of the CDR3 is TGCGCCAGCAGGACAGGGGCTGAGGCTTTCTTT.

This rearrangement joins TRBV5-6 to TRBJ2-4; D may be TRBD2 (7 bases). V lost 0 bases and J lost 5, with 12 bases in between. There are 15 residues in the CDR3. Germline-derived CDR1 and CDR2 are SGHDT and YYEEEE. The CDR3 region has the DNA TGTGCCAGCAGCTTGGGGGGGGGCAATGAAAACATTCAGTACTTC. Amino acid sequence: CASSLGGGNENIQYF.

This chain connects TRBV20-1 to TRBJ1-2; D call uncertain. V lost 6 bases and J 6 bases, leaving 8 bases between the germline ends. The CDR3 is 10 amino acids. Germline loops: CDR1 DFQATT, CDR2 SNEGSKA (reference sequence). As DNA, the CDR3 is TGCAGTGCATTCTGGGATGGCTACACCTTC. It yields the protein CSAFWDGYTF.

The chain combines TRBV10-3 with TRBJ2-7; tentatively, D is TRBD1 (6 bases). The CDR3 runs 14 residues. Germline lookup yields CDR1 ENHRY and CDR2 SYGVKD. V was cut by 2 bases and J by 1 base, with 9 bases left in between. The CDR3 sequence is CAISEDRLSYEQYF. The CDR3 DNA is TGTGCCATCAGTGAGGACAGGCTTTCCTACGAGCAGTACTTC.

The rearrangement joins TRBV7-2 to TRBJ2-1; 9 nucleotides agree with TRBD2. Germline CDR1 and CDR2: SGHTA and FQGNSA. V trimming: 3 bases; J trimming: 7 bases; junction bases outside the gene matches: 7. This CDR3 comprises 15 residues. The CDR3 coding sequence is TGTGCCAGCAGCTTCGGTCTAGCGGGACCAAATGAGCAGTTCTTC. Protein product: CASSFGLAGPNEQFF.

This clonotype has more than one count but fewer than ten. The chain carries TRBV20-1 and TRBJ2-4; TRBD2 is a possible D gene (6 bases). Germline values: CDR1 DFQATT, CDR2 SNEGSKA (reference sequence). CDR3 length: 12 residues. V was clipped by 2 bases and J by 9 bases, with 11 bases between them. The CDR3 loop is CSARSPGLIQYF. The DNA of the CDR3 is TGCAGTGCTAGAAGTCCGGGACTCATTCAGTACTTC.

Comment on this clonotype: A read error may produce the germline difference seen at one junction end. This CDR3 reads CANSQVRALEPQHF. In nucleotides, the CDR3 is TGCGCCAACAGCCAAGTCAGAGCCCTAGAGCCCCAGCATTTT. The chain uses TRBV4-1 and TRBJ1-5; D remains ambiguous. The CDR3 is made up of 14 amino acids. Germline-derived CDR1 and CDR2 are MGHRA and YSYEKL.

This rearrangement joins TRBV12-3 or TRBV12-4 to TRBJ2-5; D gene unclear. The CDR3 has 12 amino acids. Trimming took 5 bases from V and 5 from J, leaving 9 bases between them. The CDR3 here is CASSRVLETQYF. For the CDR3, the DNA is TGTGCCAGCAGTAGGGTACTGGAGACCCAGTACTTC.

The chain uses TRBV12-3 or TRBV12-4 and TRBJ2-1; 11 bases are shared with TRBD2. This CDR3 contains 14 residues. Germline trimming cut 5 bases from V and 9 bases from J; bases unmatched to any gene: 6. DNA of the CDR3: TGTGCCAGCAGTCTACTAGCGGGAGACGGTGAGCAGTTCTTC. Amino acids: CASSLLAGDGEQFF.

This chain uses TRBV12-3 or TRBV12-4 with TRBJ1-2, with a tentative D call TRBD1 (5 bases). CDR3 length: 12 amino acids. The germline V and J ends were trimmed by 5 bases and 5 bases, with 9 bases remaining between them. In DNA form, the CDR3 reads TGTGCCAGCAGTCGCGGGGGGTATGGCTACACCTTC. Its translation is CASSRGGYGYTF.

J is TRBJ2-5 and V is TRBV6-5; no reliable D call. The J call could be wrong; TRBJ2-7 is a better fit for the DNA end. The CDR3 totals 11 residues. The V gene's germline CDR1 is MNHEY and CDR2 SVGAGI. The CDR3 DNA reads TGTGCCACGCGAAACCAGGTCGAGCAGTACTTC. Encoded protein: CATRNQVEQYF.

A few counts support this clonotype. J is TRBJ1-2 and V is TRBV18, with D possibly TRBD1 on 5 matching bases. Germline CDR1 KGHSH, CDR2 LQKENI. The CDR3 contains 13 residues. Trimming removed 5 bases at V and 2 bases at J, with 9 bases between. CDR3 DNA sequence: TGTGCCAGCTCAGCAGACAGCAACTATGGCTACACCTTC. Translation gives CASSADSNYGYTF.